These T cell receptor beta chains were read from a single sample in a study of early T cells in non-severe SARS-CoV-2 infection. TCRdb re-derived calls from the 5' RACE reads in MiXCR, one entry per CDR3 protein. The sample has around 62,000 distinct CDR3 sequences; roughly 12% are singletons. Sequencing input: whole blood. Receptor source: an adult who was a healthcare worker with PCR-confirmed SARS-CoV-2 infection or an uninfected control (not recorded which). CDR3s include the opening cysteine and the closing phenylalanine or tryptophan. Each record gives: D gene, J gene, V gene, clone size, CDR3 length, CDR3 DNA, CDR3 protein. The D gene is left open where the match is weak. Clone sizes are given selectively: once, few, many, or a class where the clone is expanded.

NA TRBJ1-2 TRBV3-1 few 14 TGTGCCAGCAGCCAACGGCATCTCAGGGGAGGCTACACCTTC CASSQRHLRGGYTF
TRBD1 TRBJ2-5 TRBV28 many 14 TGTGCCAGCAGCGTCCGGGACAGGGGAGAGACCCAGTACTTC CASSVRDRGETQYF
NA TRBJ1-3 TRBV24-1 many 13 TGTGCCACCAGTGATATCTCTGGAAACACCATATATTTT CATSDISGNTIYF
NA TRBJ2-7 TRBV29-1 NA 15 TGCAGCGTAGTTAAGGCCAGGCAAAGCTCCTACGAGCAGTACTTC CSVVKARQSSYEQYF
NA TRBJ1-2 TRBV3-2 NA 16 TGTGCCAGCAGCCAAGAAGTTTACGGAGCTAACTATGGCTACACCTTC CASSQEVYGANYGYTF
NA TRBJ1-4 TRBV20-1 NA 14 TGCAGTGCTAGTCAGGGTGCAACTAATGAAAAACTGTTTTTT CSASQGATNEKLFF
TRBD2 TRBJ2-3 TRBV7-6 NA 16 TGTGCCAGCAGCTTAGCACTAGCGGGAGTCACAGATACGCAGTATTTT CASSLALAGVTDTQYF
NA TRBJ1-4 TRBV29-1 NA 12 TGCAGCGTTGCGGGCCCAAATGAAAAACTGTTTTTT CSVAGPNEKLFF
TRBD1 TRBJ2-1 TRBV9 NA 16 TGTGCCAGCAGCGCGGGCTCTAGGGGGCCTCGCGATGAGCAGTTCTTC CASSAGSRGPRDEQFF
TRBD2 TRBJ2-4 TRBV7-9 many 16 TGTGCCAGCAGCCAAACTAGCGGGATAGCCAAAAACATTCAGTACTTC CASSQTSGIAKNIQYF
NA TRBJ2-3 TRBV28 many 12 TGTGCCAGCAGTGCCGCTTGGGGATCGCAGTATTTT CASSAAWGSQYF
TRBD1 TRBJ2-5 TRBV27 few 13 TGTGCCAGCAGTTTAACAGGGGAAGAGACCCAGTACTTC CASSLTGEETQYF
NA TRBJ2-7 TRBV27 NA 13 TGTGCCAGCAGTCGGACCGGGCCTAACGAGCAGTACTTC CASSRTGPNEQYF
TRBD1 TRBJ2-1 TRBV28 many 12 TGTGCCACCGACAGGGGTTACAATGAGCAGTTCTTC CATDRGYNEQFF
NA TRBJ1-6 TRBV6-6 NA 15 TGTGCCAGCACCTTTAGCGGGGGCTCAGGATCACCCCTCCACTTT CASTFSGGSGSPLHF
TRBD2 TRBJ2-7 TRBV18 NA 14 TGTGCCAGCTCACCACGGACTAGAGCCAACGAGCAGTACTTC CASSPRTRANEQYF
TRBD2 TRBJ2-2 TRBV5-1 many 16 TGCGCCAGCAGCACGGGACTAGCGGGAGCAGCCGGGGAGCTGTTTTTT CASSTGLAGAAGELFF
NA TRBJ2-7 TRBV7-8 many 14 TGTGCCAGCAGCTTAGGAGACAGGTTAAGCGAGCAGTACTTC CASSLGDRLSEQYF
TRBD1 TRBJ1-2 TRBV28 NA 14 TGTGCCAGCAGTTGGCAGGGGGCCAACTATGGCTACACCTTC CASSWQGANYGYTF
TRBD2 TRBJ2-7 TRBV27 NA 15 TGTGCCAGCAGTGCAGCGGGACGCTTCTCCTACGAGCAGTACTTC CASSAAGRFSYEQYF
NA TRBJ2-3 TRBV2 many 15 TGTGCCTCGGGGGGCCGTAGCGGTGGCACAGATACGCAGTATTTT CASGGRSGGTDTQYF
NA TRBJ2-1 TRBV5-1 many 13 TGCGCCAGCAGCTTGGCGACCTACAATGAGCAGTTCTTC CASSLATYNEQFF
NA TRBJ2-3 TRBV20-1 many 16 TGCAGTGCGAACACAGGGTCGAGGGGCGCCGGGGATACGCAGTATTTT CSANTGSRGAGDTQYF
NA TRBJ2-1 TRBV4-1 few 16 TGCGCCAGCAGCCCCCGTCCCCTGCCCGGGGACGCTGAGCAGTTCTTC CASSPRPLPGDAEQFF
NA TRBJ1-5 TRBV7-9 many 12 TGTGCCAGCAGCTCTACAGAATCGCCCCAGCATTTT CASSSTESPQHF
NA TRBJ2-5 TRBV30 few 13 TGTGCCTGGAGCCTGGGGTCTGGGGAGACCCAGTACTTC CAWSLGSGETQYF